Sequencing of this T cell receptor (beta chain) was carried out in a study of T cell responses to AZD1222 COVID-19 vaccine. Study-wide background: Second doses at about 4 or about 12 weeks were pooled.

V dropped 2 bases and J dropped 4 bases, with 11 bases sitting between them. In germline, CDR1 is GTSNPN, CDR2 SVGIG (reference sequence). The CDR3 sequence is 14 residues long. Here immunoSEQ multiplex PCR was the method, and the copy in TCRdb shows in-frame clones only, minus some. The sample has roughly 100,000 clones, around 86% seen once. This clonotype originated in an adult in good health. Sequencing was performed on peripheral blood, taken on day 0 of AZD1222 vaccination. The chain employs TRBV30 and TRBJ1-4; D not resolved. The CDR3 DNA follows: TGTGCCTGGAGTTATCATGCCGGTAATGAAAAACTGTTTTTT. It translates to CAWSYHAGNEKLFF.